The 13 T cell receptor beta chains given below trace back to one sample, sequenced in a study of T cells in localized non-small cell lung cancer. Using immunoSEQ multiplex PCR, the repertoire was profiled, and TCRdb retains in-frame clones only, with some absent. The repertoire holds 45,000 or so clones, with roughly nine tenths as singletons. The sample consisted of PBMCs, taken before any cancer treatment. All receptors come from a woman aged 35 to 69 with stage II lung adenocarcinoma.

The chain has TRBV7-9 and TRBJ2-7; 8 nucleotides align to TRBD1. CDR1 SEHNR and CDR2 FQNEAQ come from the germline V gene (reference sequence). CDR3 length: 15 amino acids. Trimming removed 4 bases from V and 4 bases from J; junction bases left unmatched: 9. This CDR3 is CASSSRGQGAYEQYF. Written as DNA, the CDR3 is TGTGCCAGCAGCTCCCGTGGACAGGGTGCGTACGAGCAGTACTTC.

This rearrangement joins TRBV28 to TRBJ2-1; D is possibly TRBD1 (6 bases). Germline values: CDR1 MDHEN, CDR2 SYDVKM. The CDR3 is 16 residues long. V shed 6 bases and J shed 0 bases, with 15 bases lying between them. As DNA, the CDR3 is TGTGCCAGCAGCCCTACAGGGCTCCTCTCCTACAATGAGCAGTTCTTC. Translation: CASSPTGLLSYNEQFF.

The table lists this clone with a count of one. The chain links TRBV15 to TRBJ2-1; the D gene is possibly TRBD2 (6 bases). Trimming removed 1 base from V and 6 bases from J, with 13 bases in between. Germline V gives CDR1 LNHNV, CDR2 YYDKDF (reference sequence). The CDR3 sequence is 15 residues long. CDR3 residues: CATSRGGGSINEQFF. CDR3 in DNA: TGTGCCACCAGCAGAGGGGGAGGAAGTATCAATGAGCAGTTCTTC.

The CDR3: CASYLRQGAREQYF. CDR3 nucleotide sequence: TGCGCCAGCTACCTTAGACAGGGGGCGCGGGAGCAGTACTTC. The chain links TRBV5-1 to TRBJ2-7, with 10 bases matching TRBD1. Germline V CDR1 and CDR2: SGHRS, YFSETQ. V shed 7 bases, J shed 7 bases, and the junction held 11 bases outside the gene matches. The CDR3 is made up of 14 amino acids.

V and J are TRBV6-5 and TRBJ2-7; D is perhaps TRBD1 (6 bases). Germline V gene data show CDR1 as MNHEY and CDR2 as SVGAGI. V gave up 5 bases and J gave up 4 bases, with 9 bases separating them. CDR3 length: 12 residues. The CDR3 DNA is TGTGCCAGCAGTCCTCAGGGGTACGAGCAGTACTTC. It yields the protein CASSPQGYEQYF.

As for this clone: The same CDR3 arises from other DNA sequences in this sample as well. This rearrangement joins TRBV28 to TRBJ1-2; the match to TRBD1 covers 8 bases. The length of the CDR3 is 13 residues. With 2 bases clipped from V and 5 bases from J, the junction kept 1 base outside the gene matches. CDR1 is MDHEN and CDR2 is SYDVKM in the germline V gene. The CDR3 loop is CASSLGQGYGYTF. The CDR3 DNA follows: TGTGCCAGCAGTTTAGGACAGGGATATGGCTACACCTTC.

The chain is built from TRBV28 and TRBJ1-4; D is unresolved. The CDR3 has 14 amino acids. Trimming left V 2 bases short and J 5 bases short, with 9 bases between. Germline-derived CDR1 and CDR2 are MDHEN and SYDVKM. CDR3 amino acids: CASSLLPANEKLFF. The CDR3 nucleotides are TGTGCCAGCAGTTTACTCCCGGCAAATGAAAAACTGTTTTTT.

The CDR3 region has the DNA TGTGCCAGCAGTTTATTGTGGGGGGCGAATCAGCCCCAGCATTTT. Translation gives CASSLLWGANQPQHF. V is TRBV28 and J is TRBJ1-5; D is perhaps TRBD1 (6 bases). CDR3 length equals 15 residues. The V gene lost 1 base and the J gene lost 4 bases, with 11 bases spanning the gap. The germline V gene encodes CDR1 MDHEN and CDR2 SYDVKM. The full variable domain, in which reference TRBV28 and TRBJ1-5 provide the parts outside the CDR3, is DVKVTQSSRYLVKRTGEKVFLECVQDMDHENMFWYRQDPGLGLRLIYFSYDVKMKEKGDIPEGYSVSREKKERFSLILESASTNQTSMYLCASSLLWGANQPQHFGDGTRLSIL.

The genes are TRBV4-1 and TRBJ1-5; a possible D gene is TRBD1 (5 bases). V dropped 4 bases and J dropped 2 bases, with 15 bases sitting between them. Germline CDR1 reads MGHRA; CDR2 reads YSYEKL. The CDR3 is 16 residues long. DNA of the CDR3: TGCGCCAGCAGCCGCGACTCAGGGTCAGGCAATCAGCCCCAGCATTTT. Its translation is CASSRDSGSGNQPQHF.

The chain links TRBV5-1 to TRBJ2-3, with 12 bases aligning to TRBD2. This CDR3 is built from 16 residues. V gave up 1 base and J gave up 5 bases; unmatched junction bases: 5. Per germline, CDR1 SGHRS and CDR2 YFSETQ. CDR3: CASSLLTSGSLDTQYF. DNA of the CDR3: TGCGCCAGCAGCTTGCTGACTAGCGGGAGTTTAGATACGCAGTATTTT.

The V and J genes are TRBV4-1 and TRBJ2-1; TRBD2 aligns across 9 bases. The CDR3 contains 18 residues. V lost 0 bases to trimming and J lost 1 base; unmatched junction nucleotides: 7. Germline V lookup: CDR1 MGHRA, CDR2 YSYEKL. CDR3 amino acids: CASSQDLYAGGSYNEQFF. CDR3 nucleotides: TGCGCCAGCAGCCAAGACCTCTACGCGGGAGGGTCCTACAATGAGCAGTTCTTC.

This chain connects TRBV11-2 to TRBJ2-7; maybe TRBD2 (7 bases). The V end lost 4 bases, the J end lost 6 bases, and 22 bases lay between the germline ends. The germline CDR1 and CDR2 sequences are SGHAT and FQNNGV. The CDR3 consists of 16 residues. CDR3 residues: CASSSQMGAGVSEQYF. CDR3 in DNA: TGTGCCAGCAGCTCGCAGATGGGGGCGGGAGTTAGCGAGCAGTACTTC.

V and J are TRBV5-8 and TRBJ2-1; tentatively, D is TRBD1 (6 bases). V was trimmed by 7 bases and J by 3 bases, leaving 20 bases between them. The CDR3 spans 16 residues. Germline CDR1 SGHTS, CDR2 YDEGEE. The CDR3 nucleotides are TGTGCCAGCGCCCCCCCGACAGGAACGGACTACAATGAGCAGTTCTTC. It codes for CASAPPTGTDYNEQFF.